These 8 T cell receptor beta chains originate from one sample sequenced in a study of T cell responses to AZD1222 COVID-19 vaccine. The protocol was immunoSEQ multiplex PCR, while the TCRdb copy is restricted to in-frame clones and leaves out a portion. The table records roughly 120,000 clones, roughly nine tenths of them present only once. The sample consisted of peripheral blood, taken on day 0 of AZD1222 vaccination. Receptors originate from an adult in good health.

The chain joins TRBV10-3 to TRBJ2-7; no definite D call. Germline V lookup: CDR1 ENHRY, CDR2 SYGVKD. The length of the CDR3 is 12 residues. The germline V and J ends were trimmed by 7 bases and 0 bases, with 7 bases remaining between them. CDR3 residues: CAIKGTSYEQYF. CDR3 bases: TGTGCCATCAAGGGAACCTCCTACGAGCAGTACTTC.

The CDR3 bases are TGTGCCAGCAGCTTGTTAGGGGTCCAAGAGACCCAGTACTTC. This codes for CASSLLGVQETQYF. The J gene is TRBJ2-5, the V gene TRBV5-5, with D perhaps matching TRBD1 (5 bases). CDR3 size: 14 residues. The germline V and J ends were trimmed by 1 base and 1 base, with 8 bases remaining between them. Germline CDR1 reads SGHKS; CDR2 reads YYEKEE (reference sequence).

J is TRBJ1-1 and V is TRBV4-2; 7 nucleotides align to TRBD1. Looked up from germline, CDR1 is LGHNA and CDR2 is YNFKEQ. The CDR3 contains 16 residues. The V and J ends lost 4 bases and 0 bases, in that order; junction bases with no gene match: 8. The CDR3 DNA follows: TGTGCCAGCAGCCGAAGGGTCGACAGGGTGAACACTGAAGCTTTCTTT. This encodes CASSRRVDRVNTEAFF.

This chain uses TRBV11-1 with TRBJ1-1; 7 bases are a match to TRBD1. Germline loops: CDR1 SGHAT, CDR2 FQDESV (reference sequence). CDR3 length equals 13 residues. V trimming: 8 bases; J trimming: 2 bases; junction bases outside the gene matches: 5. CDR3 DNA: TGTGCCAGCGGTGGGACAGTAAACACTGAAGCTTTCTTT. This gives the protein CASGGTVNTEAFF.

This clone has only a few counts. This chain joins TRBV10-3 and TRBJ1-5; TRBD1 might be the D (6 bases). This CDR3 spans 16 amino acids. Trimming removed 4 bases at V and 0 bases at J, with 13 bases between. CDR1 and CDR2 (germline): ENHRY, SYGVKD. CDR3 sequence (DNA): TGTGCCATCAGTGGGGGGGCCCTCAATAGCAATCAGCCCCAGCATTTT. Translated: CAISGGALNSNQPQHF.

V and J are TRBV7-9 and TRBJ2-2, with 11 bases fitting TRBD2. The CDR3 loop spans 15 amino acids. CDR1 is SEHNR and CDR2 is FQNEAQ in the germline V gene (reference sequence). J was trimmed by 5 bases and V by 7 bases; bases with no gene match: 6. CDR3 in amino acids: CASTFSGRVTGELFF. In DNA, the CDR3 is TGTGCCAGCACCTTTAGCGGGAGGGTAACCGGGGAGCTGTTTTTT.

The chain couples TRBV7-8 to TRBJ2-7, with TRBD2 matching 7 bases. Germline V gives CDR1 SGHVS, CDR2 FQNEAQ. This CDR3 region has 14 residues. V shed 5 bases, J shed 5 bases, and the junction held 9 bases outside the gene matches. The DNA of the CDR3 is TGTGCCAGCAGCGCCGGGAGGCCCTGGGACGAGCAGTACTTC. It is translated as CASSAGRPWDEQYF.

The chain couples TRBV5-1 to TRBJ1-3, with D uncertain. The length of the CDR3 is 13 residues. Germline values: CDR1 SGHRS, CDR2 YFSETQ. V gave up 2 bases and J gave up 0 bases, with 3 bases separating them. The CDR3 bases are TGCGCCAGCAGCTTACCCTCTGGAAACACCATATATTTT. It specifies CASSLPSGNTIYF.